This TCR beta chain was profiled in a study of T cells expressing NK-cell markers. Broader study findings: Also leading the CD3+CD56-NKG2C+ fraction in a few donors were these clonotypes.

With UMIs, 5'RACE template switching was used to make TCR beta cDNA. TCRdb re-called the 5' RACE reads; one entry per CDR3 protein, DNA not given. This sample's table reports about 260,000 distinct CDR3 sequences. Turning to this clonotype: Antigen: not known.

The CDR3 has 13 residues. Germline V gene lookup returns CDR1 MNHNS and CDR2 SASEGT. The chain recombines TRBV6-1 with TRBJ1-1. The sample consisted of blood T cells: a sorted CD56 or NKG2C T cell subset, CD4+ or CD8+ T cells, or bulk PBMC T cells (not recorded which). The TCR originated in a woman aged 18-70 years in good health. The CDR3 loop reads CASSRRKNTEAFF.